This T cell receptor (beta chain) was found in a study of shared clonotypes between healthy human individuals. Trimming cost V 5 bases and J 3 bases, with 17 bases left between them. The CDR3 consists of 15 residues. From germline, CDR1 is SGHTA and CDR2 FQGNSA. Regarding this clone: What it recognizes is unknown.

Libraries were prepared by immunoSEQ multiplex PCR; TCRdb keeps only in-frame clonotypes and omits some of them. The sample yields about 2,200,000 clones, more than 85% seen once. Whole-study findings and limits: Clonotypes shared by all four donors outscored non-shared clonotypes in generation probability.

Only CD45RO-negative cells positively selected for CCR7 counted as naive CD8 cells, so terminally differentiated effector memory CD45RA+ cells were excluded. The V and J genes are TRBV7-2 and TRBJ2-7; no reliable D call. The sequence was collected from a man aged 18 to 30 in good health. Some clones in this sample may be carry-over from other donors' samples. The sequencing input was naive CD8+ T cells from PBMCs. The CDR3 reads CASSRIYGVYYEQYF. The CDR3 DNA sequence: TGTGCCAGCAGCCGTATATATGGCGTTTACTACGAGCAGTACTTC.